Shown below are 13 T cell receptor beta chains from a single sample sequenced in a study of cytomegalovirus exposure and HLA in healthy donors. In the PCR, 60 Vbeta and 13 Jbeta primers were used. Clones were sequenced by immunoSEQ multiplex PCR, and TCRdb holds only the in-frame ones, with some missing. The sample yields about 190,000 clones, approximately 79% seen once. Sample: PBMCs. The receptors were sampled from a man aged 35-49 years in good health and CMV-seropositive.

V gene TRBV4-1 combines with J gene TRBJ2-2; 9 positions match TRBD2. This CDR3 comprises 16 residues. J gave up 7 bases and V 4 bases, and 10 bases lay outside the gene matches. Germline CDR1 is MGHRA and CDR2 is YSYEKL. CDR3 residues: CASSPGGGGAIGELFF. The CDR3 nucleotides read TGCGCCAGCAGCCCTGGGGGCGGGGGGGCGATCGGGGAGCTGTTTTTT.

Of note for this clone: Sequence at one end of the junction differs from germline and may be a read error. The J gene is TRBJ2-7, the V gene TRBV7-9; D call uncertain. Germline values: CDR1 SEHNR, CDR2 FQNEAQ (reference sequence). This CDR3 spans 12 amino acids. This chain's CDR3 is CSSSPDLYEQYF. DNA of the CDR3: TGTTCCAGCAGCCCTGACTTATACGAGCAGTACTTC.

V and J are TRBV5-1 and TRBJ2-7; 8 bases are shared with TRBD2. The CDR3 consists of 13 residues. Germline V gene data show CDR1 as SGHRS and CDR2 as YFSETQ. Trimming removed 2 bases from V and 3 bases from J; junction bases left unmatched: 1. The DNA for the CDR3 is TGCGCCAGCAGCTTAAGCGGGGGCTACGAGCAGTACTTC. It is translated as CASSLSGGYEQYF.

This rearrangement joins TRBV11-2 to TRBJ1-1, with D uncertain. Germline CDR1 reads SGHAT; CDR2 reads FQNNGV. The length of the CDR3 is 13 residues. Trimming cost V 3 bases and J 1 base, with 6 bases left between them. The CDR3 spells CASSFIENTEAFF. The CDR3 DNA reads TGTGCCAGCAGCTTCATAGAGAACACTGAAGCTTTCTTT.

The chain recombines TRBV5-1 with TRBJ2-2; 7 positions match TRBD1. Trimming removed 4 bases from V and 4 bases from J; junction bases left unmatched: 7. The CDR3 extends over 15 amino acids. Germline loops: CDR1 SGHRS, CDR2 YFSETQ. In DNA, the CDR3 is TGCGCCAGCAGCCTCGTAACAGGGGCCACCGGGGAGCTGTTTTTT. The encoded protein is CASSLVTGATGELFF.

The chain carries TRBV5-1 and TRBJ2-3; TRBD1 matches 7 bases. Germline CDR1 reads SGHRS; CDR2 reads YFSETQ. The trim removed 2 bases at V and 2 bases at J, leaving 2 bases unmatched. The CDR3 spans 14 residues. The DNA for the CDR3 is TGCGCCAGCAGCTTAGGGGGCCCCACAGATACGCAGTATTTT. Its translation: CASSLGGPTDTQYF.

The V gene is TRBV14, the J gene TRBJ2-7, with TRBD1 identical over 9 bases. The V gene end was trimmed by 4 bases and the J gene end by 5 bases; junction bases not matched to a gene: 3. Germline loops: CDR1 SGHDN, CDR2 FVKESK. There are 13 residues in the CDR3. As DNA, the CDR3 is TGTGCCAGCAGCCCTGGGACAGGGAACGAGCAGTACTTC. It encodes CASSPGTGNEQYF.

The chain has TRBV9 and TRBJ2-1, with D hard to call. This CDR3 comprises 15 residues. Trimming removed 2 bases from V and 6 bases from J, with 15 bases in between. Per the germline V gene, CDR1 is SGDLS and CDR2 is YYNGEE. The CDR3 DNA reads TGTGCCAGCAGCGTCGGTCCTACAGTACTCAATGAGCAGTTCTTC. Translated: CASSVGPTVLNEQFF.

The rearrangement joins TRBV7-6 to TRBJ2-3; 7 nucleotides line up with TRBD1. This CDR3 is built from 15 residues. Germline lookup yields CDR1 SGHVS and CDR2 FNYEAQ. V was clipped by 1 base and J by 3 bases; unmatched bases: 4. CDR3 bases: TGTGCCAGCAGCTTAGTTGAGGGGGCAACAGATACGCAGTATTTT. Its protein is CASSLVEGATDTQYF.

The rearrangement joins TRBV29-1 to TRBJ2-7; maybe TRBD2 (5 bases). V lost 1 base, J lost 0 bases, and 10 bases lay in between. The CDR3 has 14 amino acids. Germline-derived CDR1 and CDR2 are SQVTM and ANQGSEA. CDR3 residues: CSVEGLTDSYEQYF. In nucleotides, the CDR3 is TGCAGCGTTGAAGGACTAACCGACTCCTACGAGCAGTACTTC.

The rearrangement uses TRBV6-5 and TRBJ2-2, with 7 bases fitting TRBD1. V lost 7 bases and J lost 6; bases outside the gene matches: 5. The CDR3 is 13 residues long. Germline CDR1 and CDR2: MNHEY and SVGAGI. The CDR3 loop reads CASISTGAGELFF. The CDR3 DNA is TGTGCCAGCATTTCAACAGGGGCCGGGGAGCTGTTTTTT.

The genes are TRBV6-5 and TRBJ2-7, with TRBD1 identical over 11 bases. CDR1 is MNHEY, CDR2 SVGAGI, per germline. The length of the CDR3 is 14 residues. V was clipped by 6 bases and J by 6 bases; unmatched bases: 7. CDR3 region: CASSPWGQGGEQYF. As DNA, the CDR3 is TGTGCCAGCAGCCCATGGGGACAGGGGGGCGAGCAGTACTTC.

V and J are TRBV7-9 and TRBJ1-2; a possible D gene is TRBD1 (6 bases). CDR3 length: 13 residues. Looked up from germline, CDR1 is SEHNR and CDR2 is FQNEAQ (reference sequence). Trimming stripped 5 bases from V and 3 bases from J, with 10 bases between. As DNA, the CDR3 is TGTGCCAGCAGCACGACAGGAGACTATGGCTACACCTTC. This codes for CASSTTGDYGYTF.